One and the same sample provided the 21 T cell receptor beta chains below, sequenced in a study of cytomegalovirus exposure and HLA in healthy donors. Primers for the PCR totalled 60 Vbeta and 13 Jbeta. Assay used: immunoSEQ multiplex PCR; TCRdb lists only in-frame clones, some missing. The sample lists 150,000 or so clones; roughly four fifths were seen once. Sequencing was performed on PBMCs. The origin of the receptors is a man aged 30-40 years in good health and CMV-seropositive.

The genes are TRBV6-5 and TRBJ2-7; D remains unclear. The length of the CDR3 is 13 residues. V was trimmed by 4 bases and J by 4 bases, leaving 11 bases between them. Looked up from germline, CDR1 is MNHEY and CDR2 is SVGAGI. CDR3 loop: CASSSIERYEQYF. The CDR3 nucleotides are TGTGCCAGCAGTTCTATTGAACGGTACGAGCAGTACTTC.

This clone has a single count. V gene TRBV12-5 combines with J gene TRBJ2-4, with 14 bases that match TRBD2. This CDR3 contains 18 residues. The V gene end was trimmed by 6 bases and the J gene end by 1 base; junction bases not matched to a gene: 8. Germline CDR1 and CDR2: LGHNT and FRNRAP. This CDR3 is CASGAGTSGSRAKNIQYF. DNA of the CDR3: TGTGCTAGTGGAGCCGGGACTAGCGGGAGTCGGGCCAAAAACATTCAGTACTTC.

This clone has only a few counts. The CDR3 DNA reads TGTGCCAGCAGTGCCAGCGGGAGTTACGAGCAGTACTTC. Encoded protein: CASSASGSYEQYF. The gene calls are TRBV6-1 and TRBJ2-7, with 8 positions matching TRBD2. The germline V gene has CDR1 MNHNS and CDR2 SASEGT. The CDR3 has 13 amino acids. V gave up 4 bases and J gave up 4 bases; unmatched junction bases: 3.

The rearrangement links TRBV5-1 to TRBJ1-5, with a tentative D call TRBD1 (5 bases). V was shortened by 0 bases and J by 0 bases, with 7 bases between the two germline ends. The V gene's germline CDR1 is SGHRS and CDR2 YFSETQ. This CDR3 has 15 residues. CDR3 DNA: TGCGCCAGCAGCTTGGAGGGGTATAGCAATCAGCCCCAGCATTTT. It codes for CASSLEGYSNQPQHF.

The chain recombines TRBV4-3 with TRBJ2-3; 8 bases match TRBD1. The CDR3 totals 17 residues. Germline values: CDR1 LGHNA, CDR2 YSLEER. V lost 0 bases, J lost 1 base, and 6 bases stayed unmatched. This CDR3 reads CASSQDSVQGGTDTQYF. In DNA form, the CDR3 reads TGCGCCAGCAGCCAAGATTCGGTACAGGGGGGCACAGATACGCAGTATTTT.

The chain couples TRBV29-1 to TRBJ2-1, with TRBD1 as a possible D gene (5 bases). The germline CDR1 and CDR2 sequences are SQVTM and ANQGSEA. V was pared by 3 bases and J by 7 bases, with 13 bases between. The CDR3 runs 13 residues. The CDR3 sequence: CSVESRVGNEQFF. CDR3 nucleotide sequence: TGCAGCGTTGAGAGCAGGGTGGGGAATGAGCAGTTCTTC.

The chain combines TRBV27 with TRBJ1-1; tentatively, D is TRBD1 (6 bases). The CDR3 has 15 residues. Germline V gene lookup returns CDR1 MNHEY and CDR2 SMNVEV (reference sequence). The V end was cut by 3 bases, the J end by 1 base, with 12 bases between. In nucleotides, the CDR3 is TGTGCCAGCAGTTTGAGGGACATAAAGAACACTGAAGCTTTCTTT. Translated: CASSLRDIKNTEAFF.

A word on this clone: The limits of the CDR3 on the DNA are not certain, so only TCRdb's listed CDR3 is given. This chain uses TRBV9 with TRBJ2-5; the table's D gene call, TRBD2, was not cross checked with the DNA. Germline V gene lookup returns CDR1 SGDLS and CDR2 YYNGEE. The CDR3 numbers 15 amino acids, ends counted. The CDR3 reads CASSVSLRGTETQYF.

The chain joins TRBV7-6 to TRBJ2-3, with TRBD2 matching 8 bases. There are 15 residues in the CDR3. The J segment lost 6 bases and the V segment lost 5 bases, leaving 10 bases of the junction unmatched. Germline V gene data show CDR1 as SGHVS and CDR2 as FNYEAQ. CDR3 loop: CASSDVSGDGDTQYF. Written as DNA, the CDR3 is TGTGCCAGCAGCGACGTTAGCGGGGACGGGGATACGCAGTATTTT. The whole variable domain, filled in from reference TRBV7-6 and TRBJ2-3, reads GAGVSQSPRYKVTKRGQDVALRCDPISGHVSLYWYRQALGQGPEFLTYFNYEAQQDKSGLPNDRFSAERPEGSISTLTIQRTEQRDSAMYRCASSDVSGDGDTQYFGPGTRLTVL.

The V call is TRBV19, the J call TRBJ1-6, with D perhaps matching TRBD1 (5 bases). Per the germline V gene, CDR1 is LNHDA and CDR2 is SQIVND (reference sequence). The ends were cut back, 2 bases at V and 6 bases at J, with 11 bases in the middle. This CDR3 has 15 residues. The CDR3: CASSISGRANSPLHF. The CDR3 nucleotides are TGTGCCAGTAGTATATCGGGCAGGGCTAATTCACCCCTCCACTTT.

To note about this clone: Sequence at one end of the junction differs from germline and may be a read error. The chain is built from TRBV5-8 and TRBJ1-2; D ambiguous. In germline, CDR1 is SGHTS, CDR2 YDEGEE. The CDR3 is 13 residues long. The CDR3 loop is CASSLAANYGHTF. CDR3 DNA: TGTGCCAGCAGCTTGGCGGCGAACTATGGCCACACCTTC.

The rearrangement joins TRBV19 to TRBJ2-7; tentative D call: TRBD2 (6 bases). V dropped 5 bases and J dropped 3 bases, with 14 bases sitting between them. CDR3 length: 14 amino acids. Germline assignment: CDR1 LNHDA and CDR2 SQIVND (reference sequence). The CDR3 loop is CASSAILGGYEQYF. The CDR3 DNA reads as TGTGCCAGTAGTGCCATCCTGGGAGGCTACGAGCAGTACTTC. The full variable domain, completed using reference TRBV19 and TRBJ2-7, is DGGITQSPKYLFRKEGQNVTLSCEQNLNHDAMYWYRQDPGQGLRLIYYSQIVNDFQKGDIAEGYSVSREKKESFPLTVTSAQKNPTAFYLCASSAILGGYEQYFGPGTRLTVT.

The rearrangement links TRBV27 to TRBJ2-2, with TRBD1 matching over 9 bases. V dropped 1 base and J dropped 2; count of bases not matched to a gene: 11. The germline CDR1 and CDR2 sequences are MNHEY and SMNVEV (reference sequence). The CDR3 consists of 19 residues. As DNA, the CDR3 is TGTGCCAGCAGTTTATTGTCTGGGGACAGGGCCTCCAACACCGGGGAGCTGTTTTTT. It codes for CASSLLSGDRASNTGELFF.

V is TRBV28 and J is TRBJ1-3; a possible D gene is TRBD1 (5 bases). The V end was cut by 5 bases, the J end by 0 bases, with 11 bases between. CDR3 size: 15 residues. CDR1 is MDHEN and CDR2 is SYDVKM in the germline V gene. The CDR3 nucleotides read TGTGCCAGCAGTCGGGGGTCTAACTCTGGAAACACCATATATTTT. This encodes CASSRGSNSGNTIYF.

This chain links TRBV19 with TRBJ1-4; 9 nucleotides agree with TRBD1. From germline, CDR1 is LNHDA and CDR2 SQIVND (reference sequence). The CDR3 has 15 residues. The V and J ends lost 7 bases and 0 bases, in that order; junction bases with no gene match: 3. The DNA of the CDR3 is TGTGCCAGTAAAGACAGGGGGTCAACTAATGAAAAACTGTTTTTT. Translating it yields CASKDRGSTNEKLFF. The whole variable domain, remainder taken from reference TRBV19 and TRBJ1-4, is DGGITQSPKYLFRKEGQNVTLSCEQNLNHDAMYWYRQDPGQGLRLIYYSQIVNDFQKGDIAEGYSVSREKKESFPLTVTSAQKNPTAFYLCASKDRGSTNEKLFFGSGTQLSVL.

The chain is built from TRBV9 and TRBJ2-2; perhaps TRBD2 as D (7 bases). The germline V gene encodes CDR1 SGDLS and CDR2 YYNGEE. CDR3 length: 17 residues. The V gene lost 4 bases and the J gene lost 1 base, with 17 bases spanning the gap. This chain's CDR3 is CASSTPRGAGNTGELFF. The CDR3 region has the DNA TGTGCCAGCAGCACACCACGGGGGGCCGGGAACACCGGGGAGCTGTTTTTT.

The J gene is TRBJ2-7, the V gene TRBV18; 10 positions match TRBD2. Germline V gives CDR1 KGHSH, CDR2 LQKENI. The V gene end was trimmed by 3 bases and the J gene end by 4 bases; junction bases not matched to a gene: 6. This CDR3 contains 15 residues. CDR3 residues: CASSPLAGEGYEQYF. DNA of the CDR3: TGTGCCAGCTCACCTCTAGCGGGAGAAGGGTACGAGCAGTACTTC.

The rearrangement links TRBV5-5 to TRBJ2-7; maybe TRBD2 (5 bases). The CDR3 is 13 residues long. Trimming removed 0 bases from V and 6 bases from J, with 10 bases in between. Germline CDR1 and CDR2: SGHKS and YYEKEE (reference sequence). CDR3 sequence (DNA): TGTGCCAGCAGCTTGGGACGGAGGCTCGAGCAGTACTTC. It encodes CASSLGRRLEQYF. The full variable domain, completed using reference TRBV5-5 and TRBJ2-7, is DAGVTQSPTHLIKTRGQQVTLRCSPISGHKSVSWYQQVLGQGPQFIFQYYEKEERGRGNFPDRFSARQFPNYSSELNVNALLLGDSALYLCASSLGRRLEQYFGPGTRLTVT.

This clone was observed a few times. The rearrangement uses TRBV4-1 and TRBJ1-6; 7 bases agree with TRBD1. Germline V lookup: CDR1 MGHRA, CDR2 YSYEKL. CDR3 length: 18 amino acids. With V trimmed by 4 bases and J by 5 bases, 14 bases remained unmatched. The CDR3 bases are TGCGCCAGCAGCCCCAGTGGAGAGGGGGCGCGAGATAATTCACCCCTCCACTTT. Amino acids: CASSPSGEGARDNSPLHF.

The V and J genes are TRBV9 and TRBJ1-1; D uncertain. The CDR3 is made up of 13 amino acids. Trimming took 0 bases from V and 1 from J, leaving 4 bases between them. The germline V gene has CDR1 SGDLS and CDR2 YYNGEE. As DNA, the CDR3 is TGTGCCAGCAGCGTAGAAGCGAACACTGAAGCTTTCTTT. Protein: CASSVEANTEAFF.

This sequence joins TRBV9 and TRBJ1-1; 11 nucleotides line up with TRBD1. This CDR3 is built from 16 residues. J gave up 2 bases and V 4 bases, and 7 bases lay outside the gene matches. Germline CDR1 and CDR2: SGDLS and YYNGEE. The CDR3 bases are TGTGCCAGCAGCCCACGGACAGGGGGCATCAACACTGAAGCTTTCTTT. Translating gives CASSPRTGGINTEAFF.